This T cell receptor (beta chain) was found in a study of blood T cell repertoires in COVID-19. Across the whole study: Whether acute or convalescent, the COVID-19 samples came from the United States, Italy and Spain.

TCRdb keeps only in-frame clones here, not all; method: immunoSEQ multiplex PCR. The sample includes roughly 180,000 clones, 85% to 90% of them seen just once. The CDR3 has 15 amino acids. The ends were cut back, 6 bases at V and 4 bases at J, with 15 bases in the middle. CDR1 is MNHEY and CDR2 is SVGAGI in the germline V gene. The receptor was isolated from a man aged 18 to 29 with acute or convalescent COVID-19. The rearrangement joins TRBV6-5 to TRBJ2-2; maybe TRBD2 (5 bases). Sequenced: peripheral blood. CDR3 sequence reads: CASSRGGSVTGELFF. The DNA for the CDR3 is TGTGCCAGCAGCCGCGGAGGTTCGGTCACCGGGGAGCTGTTTTTT.